Below are 24 T cell receptor beta chains sequenced from a single sample in a study of early T cells in non-severe SARS-CoV-2 infection. One entry per CDR3 protein, called by TCRdb with MiXCR from the 5' RACE reads. The sample consists of 57,000 or so distinct CDR3 sequences, around 6% of them appearing once. Sequenced material: whole blood. The receptor source for this set is an adult who was a healthcare worker with PCR-confirmed SARS-CoV-2 infection or an uninfected control (not recorded which).

This clonotype was observed at least ten times. CDR3 bases: TGTGCCAGCAGTTTATCGGACTACAAGCGGGCCCGCGGGGATACGCAGTATTTT. This codes for CASSLSDYKRARGDTQYF. The rearrangement links TRBV27 to TRBJ2-3, with D maybe TRBD2 (6 bases). The CDR3 is 18 amino acids. Germline V gene sequence: CDR1 MNHEY, CDR2 SMNVEV (reference sequence). V lost 0 bases and J 6 bases, leaving 22 bases between the germline ends.

The table lists this clonotype with many counts. This sequence joins TRBV7-2 and TRBJ2-7; D not certain. Germline V lookup: CDR1 SGHTA, CDR2 FQGNSA. CDR3 size: 12 residues. Trimming cost V 2 bases and J 2 bases, with 4 bases left between them. CDR3 region: CASSLSAYEQYF. The CDR3, as DNA: TGTGCCAGCAGCTTATCCGCCTACGAGCAGTACTTC.

J is TRBJ2-7 and V is TRBV7-8, with a tentative D call TRBD2 (5 bases). The CDR3 totals 15 residues. Germline-derived CDR1 and CDR2 are SGHVS and FQNEAQ. The V gene lost 4 bases and the J gene lost 3 bases, with 16 bases spanning the gap. CDR3: CASSSPPPGNYEQYF. The CDR3 DNA sequence: TGTGCCAGCAGCTCCCCCCCCCCGGGGAACTACGAGCAGTACTTC.

Regarding this clonotype: This may be a read error, as it is one base from a much larger clone. The chain is built from TRBV5-6 and TRBJ2-3, with D perhaps matching TRBD2 (5 bases). Germline V gene lookup returns CDR1 SGHDT and CDR2 YYEEEE. The CDR3 covers 17 residues. CDR3: CTSSNLEEKPTTDTQYF. For the CDR3, the DNA is TGTACCAGCAGCAACTTGGAGGAAAAACCAACCACAGATACGCAGTATTTT.

There are many counts of this clonotype. This chain connects TRBV5-4 to TRBJ1-2; TRBD1 aligns across 7 bases. Germline loops: CDR1 SGHNT, CDR2 YYREEE (reference sequence). Trimming took 4 bases from V and 4 from J; bases not matched to a gene: 7. The CDR3 is 14 amino acids. The CDR3 DNA reads as TGTGCCAGCAGCCCGGGACAGCGGGGCTATGGCTACACCTTC. This codes for CASSPGQRGYGYTF.

This clonotype was seen repeatedly, ten times or more. The chain links TRBV29-1 to TRBJ2-5; 10 bases match TRBD2. Germline V gene sequence: CDR1 SQVTM, CDR2 ANQGSEA. The length of the CDR3 is 15 residues. V lost 4 bases and J lost 0; bases outside the gene matches: 5. CDR3 nucleotides: TGCAGCGTTGTAGGAGCGGGGGGGAACCAAGAGACCCAGTACTTC. It specifies CSVVGAGGNQETQYF.

The CDR3 loop is CASRPLAGGPTDTQYF. The CDR3 DNA follows: TGTGCCAGCAGACCTTTAGCGGGGGGCCCCACAGATACGCAGTATTTT. The chain joins TRBV4-2 to TRBJ2-3; TRBD2 agrees at 10 bases. The CDR3 is 16 residues long. With V trimmed by 6 bases and J by 2 bases, 8 bases remained unmatched. Looked up from germline, CDR1 is LGHNA and CDR2 is YNFKEQ.

This clonotype was seen at least ten times. The genes are TRBV20-1 and TRBJ1-2; D remains ambiguous. CDR3 size: 12 residues. The V gene lost 6 bases and the J gene lost 5 bases, with 13 bases spanning the gap. Germline V gene sequence: CDR1 DFQATT, CDR2 SNEGSKA (reference sequence). As DNA, the CDR3 is TGCAGTGCATGGACGGGCGTTTATGGCTACACCTTC. It codes for CSAWTGVYGYTF.

This chain connects TRBV14 to TRBJ1-1; TRBD1 might be the D (5 bases). CDR1 and CDR2 from the germline V gene are SGHDN and FVKESK. V lost 0 bases to trimming and J lost 10 bases, with 18 bases between them. The CDR3 covers 15 residues. CDR3 DNA sequence: TGTGCCAGCAGCCAAGACAGGGAGCCCATTCATAGAGCTTTCTTT. This gives the protein CASSQDREPIHRAFF. Drawing the rest from reference TRBV14 and TRBJ1-1, the complete variable domain is EAGVTQFPSHSVIEKGQTVTLRCDPISGHDNLYWYRRVMGKEIKFLLHFVKESKQDESGMPNNRFLAERTGGTYSTLKVQPAELEDSGVYFCASSQDREPIHRAFFGQGTRLTVV.

This clonotype was seen at least ten times. The chain employs TRBV7-2 and TRBJ1-5, with 10 bases identical to TRBD1. Germline V gene lookup returns CDR1 SGHTA and CDR2 FQGNSA. With V trimmed by 5 bases and J by 7 bases, 5 bases remained unmatched. This CDR3 is 14 amino acids long. Here the CDR3 DNA reads TGTGCCAGCAGCACCGGACAGGGGGGACAGCCCCAGCATTTT. This encodes CASSTGQGGQPQHF. Full variable domain (missing parts from reference TRBV7-2 and TRBJ1-5): GAGVSQSPSNKVTEKGKDVELRCDPISGHTALYWYRQSLGQGLEFLIYFQGNSAPDKSGLPSDRFSAERTGGSVSTLTIQRTQQEDSAVYLCASSTGQGGQPQHFGDGTRLSIL.

This clonotype was recorded at least ten times. This chain links TRBV7-8 with TRBJ2-5; TRBD2 matches 10 bases. Germline values: CDR1 SGHVS, CDR2 FQNEAQ. This CDR3 contains 16 residues. Germline trimming cut 2 bases from V and 5 bases from J; bases unmatched to any gene: 8. This CDR3 reads CASSLTERGGRETQYF. The CDR3 DNA reads as TGTGCCAGCAGCTTAACGGAGCGGGGGGGCCGGGAGACCCAGTACTTC.

This clonotype was counted at least ten times. The CDR3 reads CASSLAGAGQFF. The CDR3 bases are TGTGCCAGCAGCTTGGCCGGTGCAGGGCAGTTCTTC. The chain couples TRBV5-4 to TRBJ2-1; D gene ambiguous. CDR1 and CDR2 from the germline V gene are SGHNT and YYREEE (reference sequence). This CDR3 contains 12 residues. Trimming stripped 0 bases from V and 12 bases from J, with 10 bases between.

This clonotype was observed at least ten times. The CDR3 sequence is CASSLRTGNTGELFF. CDR3 nucleotides: TGCGCCAGCAGCCTAAGGACAGGGAACACCGGGGAGCTGTTTTTT. The J gene is TRBJ2-2, the V gene TRBV5-1; 7 bases map to TRBD1. This CDR3 comprises 15 residues. The germline gives CDR1 SGHRS, CDR2 YFSETQ. V gave up 4 bases and J gave up 1 base; unmatched junction bases: 4.

The chain has TRBV19 and TRBJ2-1; possible D gene TRBD1, 7 bases. The CDR3 runs to 10 residues. The germline V gene encodes CDR1 LNHDA and CDR2 SQIVND (reference sequence). Deletions cut 11 bases from V and 11 bases from J, with 13 bases between. This chain's CDR3 is CAAGGTKQFF. CDR3 coding DNA: TGTGCCGCAGGGGGGACCAAGCAGTTCTTC.

Ten or more counts support this clonotype. V gene TRBV27 combines with J gene TRBJ1-6, with TRBD1 matching over 7 bases. This CDR3 contains 12 residues. The V gene's germline CDR1 is MNHEY and CDR2 SMNVEV (reference sequence). The ends lost 3 bases at V and 14 bases at J; junction bases unmatched: 4. CDR3 sequence: CASSFDRATLHF. The CDR3 DNA reads TGTGCCAGCAGTTTTGACAGGGCCACCCTCCACTTT.

The rearrangement uses TRBV3-1 and TRBJ1-2; possible D gene TRBD1, 6 bases. The germline V gene has CDR1 LGHDT and CDR2 YNNKEL (reference sequence). CDR3 length: 15 amino acids. V lost 1 base and J lost 8, with 17 bases in between. The DNA of the CDR3 is TGTGCCAGCAGCCAAGGAGGGCGGACAGTCCCGGGCTACACCTTC. Amino acids: CASSQGGRTVPGYTF.

In its sample, this clonotype was seen many times. The V and J genes are TRBV7-2 and TRBJ2-3; D remains unclear. CDR3 length: 15 residues. The V gene lost 1 base and the J gene lost 2 bases, with 10 bases spanning the gap. Germline V lookup: CDR1 SGHTA, CDR2 FQGNSA. Written as DNA, the CDR3 is TGTGCCAGCAGCTTAGACCTCAGCCCCACAGATACGCAGTATTTT. Translating gives CASSLDLSPTDTQYF.

This clonotype was seen ten or more times. The rearrangement uses TRBV4-2 and TRBJ2-7; perhaps TRBD2 as D (6 bases). CDR3 length: 15 amino acids. CDR1 and CDR2 (germline): LGHNA, YNFKEQ. Trimming pared 4 bases from V and 5 bases from J, leaving 18 bases between. CDR3 bases: TGTGCCAGCAGCCGGTGGGCGGGAACTTCGGACGAGCAGTACTTC. This encodes CASSRWAGTSDEQYF.

The CDR3 spells CASSPFGPQHF. The CDR3 bases are TGTGCCAGCAGCCCCTTTGGGCCCCAGCATTTT. This chain connects TRBV5-8 to TRBJ1-5; D gene uncertain. This CDR3 has 11 residues. Between the trimmed V and J ends, which lost 4 bases and 9 bases, there was a span of 8 bases. Germline CDR1 and CDR2: SGHTS and YDEGEE.

V gene TRBV12-3 or TRBV12-4 combines with J gene TRBJ1-5, with 11 bases identical to TRBD1. The CDR3 is 16 amino acids. With 3 bases clipped from V and 7 bases from J, the junction kept 8 bases outside the gene matches. CDR3 in amino acids: CASSFGGTGGRQPQHF. For the CDR3, the DNA is TGTGCCAGCAGTTTTGGGGGGACAGGGGGACGGCAGCCCCAGCATTTT.

This clonotype appeared many times. The chain joins TRBV9 to TRBJ2-7, with unresolved D. Germline CDR1 is SGDLS and CDR2 is YYNGEE. The V end lost 0 bases, the J end lost 6 bases, and 10 bases lay between the germline ends. This CDR3 contains 13 residues. The CDR3 DNA is TGTGCCAGCAGCGTAGTACACGCAAGCGAGCAGTACTTC. Protein: CASSVVHASEQYF. The full variable domain, with the rest looked up from reference TRBV9 and TRBJ2-7, is DSGVTQTPKHLITATGQRVTLRCSPRSGDLSVYWYQQSLDQGLQFLIQYYNGEERAKGNILERFSAQQFPDLHSELNLSSLELGDSALYFCASSVVHASEQYFGPGTRLTVT.

The sample holds many counts of this clonotype. The chain links TRBV6-2 or TRBV6-3 to TRBJ2-1, with unresolved D. CDR3 length: 11 residues. The germline V gene encodes CDR1 MNHEY and CDR2 SVGEGT. Trimming took off 5 bases at V and 6 bases at J, with 5 bases between the two ends. CDR3 coding DNA: TGTGCCAGCAGTAACATCAATGAGCAGTTCTTC. Amino acid sequence: CASSNINEQFF.

This clonotype was picked up many times. The chain couples TRBV10-1 to TRBJ2-7, with D unresolved. Germline loops: CDR1 WNHNN, CDR2 SYGVQD (reference sequence). Trimming shortened V by 1 base and J by 1 base, and 5 bases separated the two germline ends. The CDR3 runs 13 residues. The DNA of the CDR3 is TGCGCCAGCAGTGAGTTGGTTTCCTACGAGCAGTACTTC. It yields the protein CASSELVSYEQYF.

This clonotype came up many times. The chain links TRBV7-2 to TRBJ1-3; 7 bases are shared with TRBD1. Germline loops: CDR1 SGHTA, CDR2 FQGNSA. V was clipped by 2 bases and J by 5 bases; unmatched bases: 9. The CDR3 has 16 residues. CDR3 in amino acids: CASSLQTGTDRNTIYF. As DNA, the CDR3 is TGTGCCAGCAGCTTACAGACCGGGACAGATAGAAACACCATATATTTT.